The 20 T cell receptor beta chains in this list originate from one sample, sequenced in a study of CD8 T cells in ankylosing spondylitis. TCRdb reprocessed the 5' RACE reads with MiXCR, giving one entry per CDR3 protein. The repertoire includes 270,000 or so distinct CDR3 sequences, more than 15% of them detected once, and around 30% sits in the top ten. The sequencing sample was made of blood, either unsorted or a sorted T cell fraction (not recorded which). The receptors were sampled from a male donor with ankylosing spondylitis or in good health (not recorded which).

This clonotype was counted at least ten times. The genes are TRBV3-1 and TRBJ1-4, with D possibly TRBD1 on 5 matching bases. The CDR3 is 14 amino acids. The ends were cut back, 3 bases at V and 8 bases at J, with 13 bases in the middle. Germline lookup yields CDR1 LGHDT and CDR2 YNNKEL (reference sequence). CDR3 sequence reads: CASSHTQGGEKLFF. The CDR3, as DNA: TGTGCCAGCAGCCACACTCAGGGCGGAGAAAAACTGTTTTTT. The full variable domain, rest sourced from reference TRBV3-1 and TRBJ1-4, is DTAVSQTPKYLVTQMGNDKSIKCEQNLGHDTMYWYKQDSKKFLKIMFSYNNKELIINETVPNRFSPKSPDKAHLNLHINSLELGDSAVYFCASSHTQGGEKLFFGSGTQLSVL.

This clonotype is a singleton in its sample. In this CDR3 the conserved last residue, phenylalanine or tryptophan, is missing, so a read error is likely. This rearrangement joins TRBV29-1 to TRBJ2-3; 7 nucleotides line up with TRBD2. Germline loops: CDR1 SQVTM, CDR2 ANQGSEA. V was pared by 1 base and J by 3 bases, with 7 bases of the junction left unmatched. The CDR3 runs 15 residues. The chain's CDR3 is CSVEGGGERTDTQYL. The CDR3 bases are TGCAGCGTTGAAGGGGGGGGAGAAAGGACAGATACGCAGTATCTT.

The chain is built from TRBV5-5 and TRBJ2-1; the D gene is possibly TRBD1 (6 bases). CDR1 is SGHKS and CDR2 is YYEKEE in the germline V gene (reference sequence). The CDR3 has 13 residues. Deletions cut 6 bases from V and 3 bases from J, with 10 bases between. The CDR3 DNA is TGTGCCAGCACCATACAGGGCTACAATGAGCAGTTCTTC. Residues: CASTIQGYNEQFF.

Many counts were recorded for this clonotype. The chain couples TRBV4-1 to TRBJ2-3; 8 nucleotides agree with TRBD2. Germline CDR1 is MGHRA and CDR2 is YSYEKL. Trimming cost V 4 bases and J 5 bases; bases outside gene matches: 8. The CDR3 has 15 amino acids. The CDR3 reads CASSPLAGLGDTQYF. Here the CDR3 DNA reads TGCGCCAGCAGCCCCTTAGCGGGGCTGGGAGATACGCAGTATTTT.

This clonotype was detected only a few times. DNA for the CDR3: TGTGCCAGCAGTTACTCGATTGACAGCAACAATGAGCAGTTCTTC. Amino acids: CASSYSIDSNNEQFF. V usage is TRBV6-2 or TRBV6-3 and J usage is TRBJ2-1, with D possibly TRBD1 on 5 matching bases. This CDR3 has 15 residues. V was cut by 0 bases and J by 5 bases, with 11 bases left in between. CDR1 is MNHEY and CDR2 is SVGEGT in the germline V gene.

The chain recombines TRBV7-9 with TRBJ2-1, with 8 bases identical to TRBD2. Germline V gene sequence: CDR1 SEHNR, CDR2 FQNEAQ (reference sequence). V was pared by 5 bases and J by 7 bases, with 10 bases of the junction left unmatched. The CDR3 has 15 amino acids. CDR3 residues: CASSPFAGGVNEQFF. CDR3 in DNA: TGTGCCAGCAGCCCCTTTGCGGGAGGAGTGAATGAGCAGTTCTTC.

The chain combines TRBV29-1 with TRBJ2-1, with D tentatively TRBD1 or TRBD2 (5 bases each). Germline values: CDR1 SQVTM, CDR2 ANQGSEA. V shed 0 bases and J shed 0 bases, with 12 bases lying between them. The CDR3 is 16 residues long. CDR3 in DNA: TGCAGCGTTGAAGATCGGGGCGGTAGCTCCTACAATGAGCAGTTCTTC. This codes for CSVEDRGGSSYNEQFF.

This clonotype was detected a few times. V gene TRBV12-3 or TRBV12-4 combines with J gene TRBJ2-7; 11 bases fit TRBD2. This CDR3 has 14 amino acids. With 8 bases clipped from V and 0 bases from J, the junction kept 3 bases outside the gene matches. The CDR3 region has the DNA TGTGCCAGCGCGACTAGCGGGAACTCCTACGAGCAGTACTTC. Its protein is CASATSGNSYEQYF.

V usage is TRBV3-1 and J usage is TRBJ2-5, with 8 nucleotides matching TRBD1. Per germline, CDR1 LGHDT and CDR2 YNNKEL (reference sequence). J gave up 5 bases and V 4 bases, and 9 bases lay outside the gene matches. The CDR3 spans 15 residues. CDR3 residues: CASSLYGQGGETQYF. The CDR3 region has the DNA TGTGCCAGCAGCCTCTATGGACAGGGCGGGGAGACCCAGTACTTC.

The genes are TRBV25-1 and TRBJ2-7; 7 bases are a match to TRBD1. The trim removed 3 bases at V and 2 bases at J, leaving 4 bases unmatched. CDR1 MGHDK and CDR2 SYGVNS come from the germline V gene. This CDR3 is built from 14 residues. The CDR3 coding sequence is TGTGCCAGCAGTGATCCGGGACAGCCCTACGAGCAGTACTTC. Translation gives CASSDPGQPYEQYF.

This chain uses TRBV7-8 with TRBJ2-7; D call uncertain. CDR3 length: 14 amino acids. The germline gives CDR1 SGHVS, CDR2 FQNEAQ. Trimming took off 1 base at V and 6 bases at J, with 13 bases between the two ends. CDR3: CASSLDLGPVEQYF. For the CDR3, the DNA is TGTGCCAGCAGCTTAGACCTCGGGCCCGTCGAGCAGTACTTC.

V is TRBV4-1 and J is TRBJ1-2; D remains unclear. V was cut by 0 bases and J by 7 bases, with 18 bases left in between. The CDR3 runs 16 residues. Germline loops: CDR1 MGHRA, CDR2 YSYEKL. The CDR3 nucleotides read TGCGCCAGCAGCCAAGATGTGGGCGCGGCAGCCCGTGGCTACACCTTC. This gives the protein CASSQDVGAAARGYTF.

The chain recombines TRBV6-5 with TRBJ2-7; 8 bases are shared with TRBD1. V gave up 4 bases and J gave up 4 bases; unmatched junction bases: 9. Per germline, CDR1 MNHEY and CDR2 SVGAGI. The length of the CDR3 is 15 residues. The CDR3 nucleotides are TGTGCCAGCAGTTTCTATGCGGACAGGGCTTACGAGCAGTACTTC. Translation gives CASSFYADRAYEQYF.

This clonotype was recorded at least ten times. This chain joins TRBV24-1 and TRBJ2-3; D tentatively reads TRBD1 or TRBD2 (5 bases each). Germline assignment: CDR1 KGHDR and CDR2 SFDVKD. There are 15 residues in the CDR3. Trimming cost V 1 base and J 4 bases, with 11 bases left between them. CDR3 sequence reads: CATSDFLGTSDTQYF. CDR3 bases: TGTGCCACCAGTGATTTCCTTGGGACGTCAGATACGCAGTATTTT.

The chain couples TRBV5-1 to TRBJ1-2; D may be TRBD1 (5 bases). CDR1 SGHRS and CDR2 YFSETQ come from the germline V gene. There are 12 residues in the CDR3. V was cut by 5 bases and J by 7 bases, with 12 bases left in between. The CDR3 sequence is CASRGEYGGYTF. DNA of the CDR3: TGCGCCAGCAGAGGGGAGTACGGTGGCTACACCTTC.

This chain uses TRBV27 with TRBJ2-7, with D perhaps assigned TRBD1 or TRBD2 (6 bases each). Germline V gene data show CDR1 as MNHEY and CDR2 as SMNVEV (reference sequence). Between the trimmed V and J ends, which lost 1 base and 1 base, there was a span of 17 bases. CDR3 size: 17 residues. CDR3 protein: CASSLYPGGGQSYEQYF. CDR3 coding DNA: TGTGCCAGCAGTTTATACCCTGGTGGGGGGCAATCCTACGAGCAGTACTTC.

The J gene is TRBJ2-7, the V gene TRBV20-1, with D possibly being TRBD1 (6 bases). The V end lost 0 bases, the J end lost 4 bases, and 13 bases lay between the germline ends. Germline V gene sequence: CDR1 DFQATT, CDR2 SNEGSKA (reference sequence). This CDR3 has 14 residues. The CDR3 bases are TGCAGTGCTAGAGATGCCCAGGGGAAATACGAGCAGTACTTC. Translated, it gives CSARDAQGKYEQYF.

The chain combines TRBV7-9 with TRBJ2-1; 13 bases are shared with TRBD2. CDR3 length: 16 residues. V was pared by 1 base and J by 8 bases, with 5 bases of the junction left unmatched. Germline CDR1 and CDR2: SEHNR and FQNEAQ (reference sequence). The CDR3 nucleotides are TGTGCCAGCAGCTTAGTAGGGACTAGCGGGATGGATGAGCAGTTCTTC. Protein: CASSLVGTSGMDEQFF.

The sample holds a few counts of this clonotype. In DNA form, the CDR3 reads TGCAGCGTGCCCGTGACTGGCAATGAGCAGTTCTTC. Protein sequence: CSVPVTGNEQFF. The V and J genes are TRBV29-1 and TRBJ2-1, with D unresolved. Germline V gives CDR1 SQVTM, CDR2 ANQGSEA. Trimming stripped 6 bases from V and 6 bases from J, with 12 bases between. The CDR3 totals 12 residues.

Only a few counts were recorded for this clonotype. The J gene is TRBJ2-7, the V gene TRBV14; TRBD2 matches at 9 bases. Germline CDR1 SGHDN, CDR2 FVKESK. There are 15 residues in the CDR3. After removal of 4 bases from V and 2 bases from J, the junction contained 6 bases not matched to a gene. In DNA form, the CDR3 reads TGTGCCAGCAGCCCATGGCTAGCGGGACCCTACGAGCAGTACTTC. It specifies CASSPWLAGPYEQYF.